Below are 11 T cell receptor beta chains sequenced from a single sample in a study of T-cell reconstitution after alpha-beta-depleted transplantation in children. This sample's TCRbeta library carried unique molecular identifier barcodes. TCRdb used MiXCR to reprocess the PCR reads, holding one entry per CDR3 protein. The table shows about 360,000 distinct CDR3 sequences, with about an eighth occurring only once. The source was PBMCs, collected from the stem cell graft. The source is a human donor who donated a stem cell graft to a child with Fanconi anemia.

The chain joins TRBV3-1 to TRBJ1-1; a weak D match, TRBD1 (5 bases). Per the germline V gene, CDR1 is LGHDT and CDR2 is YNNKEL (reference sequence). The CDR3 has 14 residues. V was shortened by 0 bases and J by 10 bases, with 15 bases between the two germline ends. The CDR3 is CASSQEGQGGRAFF. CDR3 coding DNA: TGTGCCAGCAGCCAAGAAGGGCAGGGCGGGAGAGCTTTCTTT.

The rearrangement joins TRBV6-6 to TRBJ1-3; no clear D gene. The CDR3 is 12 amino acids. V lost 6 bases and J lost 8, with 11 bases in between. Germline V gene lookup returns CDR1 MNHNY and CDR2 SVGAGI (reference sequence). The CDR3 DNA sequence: TGTGCCAGCAGACGGGCCGGTGACACCATATATTTT. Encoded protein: CASRRAGDTIYF.

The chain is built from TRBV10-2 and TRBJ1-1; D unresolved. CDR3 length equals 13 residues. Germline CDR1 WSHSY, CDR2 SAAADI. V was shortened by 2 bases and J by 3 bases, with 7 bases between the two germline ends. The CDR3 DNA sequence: TGCGCCAGCAGTGAGCCCCTGGACACTGAAGCTTTCTTT. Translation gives CASSEPLDTEAFF.

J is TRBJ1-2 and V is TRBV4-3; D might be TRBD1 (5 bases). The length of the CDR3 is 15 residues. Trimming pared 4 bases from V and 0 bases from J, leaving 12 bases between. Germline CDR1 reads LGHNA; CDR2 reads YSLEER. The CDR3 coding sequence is TGCGCCAGCAGCCTAACGGGGACCCCTAACTATGGCTACACCTTC. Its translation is CASSLTGTPNYGYTF.

As DNA, the CDR3 is TGTGCCAGCAGTTACTCCGGACAGAAGAACACTGAAGCTTTCTTT. Its protein is CASSYSGQKNTEAFF. The chain uses TRBV6-5 and TRBJ1-1; D perhaps matches TRBD1 (6 bases). Germline CDR1 MNHEY, CDR2 SVGAGI. CDR3 length: 15 amino acids. Trimming took 0 bases from V and 1 from J, leaving 9 bases between them.

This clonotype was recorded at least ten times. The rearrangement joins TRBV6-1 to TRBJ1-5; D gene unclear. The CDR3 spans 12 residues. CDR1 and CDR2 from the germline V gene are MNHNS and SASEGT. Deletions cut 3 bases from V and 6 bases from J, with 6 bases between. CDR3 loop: CASSEVGQPQHF. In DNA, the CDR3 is TGTGCCAGCAGTGAGGTGGGTCAGCCCCAGCATTTT.

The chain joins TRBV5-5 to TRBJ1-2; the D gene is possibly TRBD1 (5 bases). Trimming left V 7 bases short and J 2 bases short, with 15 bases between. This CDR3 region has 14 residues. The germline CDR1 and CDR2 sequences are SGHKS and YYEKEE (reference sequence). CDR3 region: CASSSGLLNYGYTF. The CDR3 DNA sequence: TGTGCCAGCTCCTCGGGACTCCTGAACTATGGCTACACCTTC.

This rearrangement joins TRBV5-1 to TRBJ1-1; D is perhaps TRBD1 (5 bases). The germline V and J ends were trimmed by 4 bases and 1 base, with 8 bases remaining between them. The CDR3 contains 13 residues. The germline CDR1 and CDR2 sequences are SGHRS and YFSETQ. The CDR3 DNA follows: TGCGCCAGCAGCCAGGACAAGAACACTGAAGCTTTCTTT. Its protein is CASSQDKNTEAFF.

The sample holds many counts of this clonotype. The CDR3 bases are TGTGCCAGCAGCCTCGTTCCAGACAATCAGCCCCAGCATTTT. It encodes CASSLVPDNQPQHF. The rearrangement links TRBV6-5 to TRBJ1-5; D not certain. Germline V gene lookup returns CDR1 MNHEY and CDR2 SVGAGI. The CDR3 has 14 amino acids. Trimming removed 6 bases from V and 3 bases from J, with 12 bases in between.

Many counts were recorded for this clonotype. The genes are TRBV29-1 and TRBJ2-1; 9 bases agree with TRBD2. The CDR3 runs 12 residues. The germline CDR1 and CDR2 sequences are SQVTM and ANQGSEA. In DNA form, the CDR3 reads TGCAGAGCGGGGGGCCGCTACAATGAGCAGTTCTTC. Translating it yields CRAGGRYNEQFF.

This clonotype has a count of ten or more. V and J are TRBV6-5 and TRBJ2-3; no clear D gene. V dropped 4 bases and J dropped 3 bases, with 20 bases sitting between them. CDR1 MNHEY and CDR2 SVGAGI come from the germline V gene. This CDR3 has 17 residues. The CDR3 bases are TGTGCCAGCAGTTCCGCGTCAGGATCCCTGGGAACAGATACGCAGTATTTT. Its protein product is CASSSASGSLGTDTQYF.